This T cell receptor (beta chain) was sequenced for a study of cytomegalovirus exposure and HLA in healthy donors. CDR3 length: 15 residues. V was clipped by 0 bases and J by 4 bases; unmatched bases: 2. Germline V gives CDR1 KGHSH, CDR2 LQKENI. Primers: 60 Vbeta forward and 13 Jbeta reverse. Only in-frame clones appear in the TCRdb table, and some are missing; sequencing was by immunoSEQ multiplex PCR. The sample contains about 59,000 clones, roughly 83% of which appear only once. This rearrangement joins TRBV18 to TRBJ1-1; 10 bases are shared with TRBD1. The specimen sequenced was PBMCs. The sequence came from a human donor in good health. CDR3 nucleotide sequence: TGTGCCAGCTCACCACCGGACAGGGGGAGCACTGAAGCTTTCTTT. Amino acids: CASSPPDRGSTEAFF.